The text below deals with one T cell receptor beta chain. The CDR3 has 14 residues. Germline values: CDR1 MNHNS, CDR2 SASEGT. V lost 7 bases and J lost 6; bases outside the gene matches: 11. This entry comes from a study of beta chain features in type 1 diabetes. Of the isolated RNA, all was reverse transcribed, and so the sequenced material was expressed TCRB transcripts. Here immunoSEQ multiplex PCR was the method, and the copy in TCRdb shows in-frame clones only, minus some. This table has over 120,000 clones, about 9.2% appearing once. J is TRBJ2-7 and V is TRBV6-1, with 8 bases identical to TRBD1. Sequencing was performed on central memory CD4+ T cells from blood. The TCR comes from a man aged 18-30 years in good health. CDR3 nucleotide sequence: TGTGCCAGCAATGCCGGGACAGGCTTACGCGAGCAGTACTTC. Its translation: CASNAGTGLREQYF.